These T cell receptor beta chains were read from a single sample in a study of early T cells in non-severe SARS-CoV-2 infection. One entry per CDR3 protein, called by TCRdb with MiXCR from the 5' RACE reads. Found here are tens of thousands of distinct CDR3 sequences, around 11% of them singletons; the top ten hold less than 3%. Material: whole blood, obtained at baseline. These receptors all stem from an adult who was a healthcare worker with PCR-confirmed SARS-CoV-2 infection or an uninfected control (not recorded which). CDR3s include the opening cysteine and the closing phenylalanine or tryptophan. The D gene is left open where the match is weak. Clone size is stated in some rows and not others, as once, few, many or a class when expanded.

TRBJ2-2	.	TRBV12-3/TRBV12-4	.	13	TGTGCCAGCAGTCCGGACGGCACCGGGGAGCTGTTTTTT	CASSPDGTGELFF
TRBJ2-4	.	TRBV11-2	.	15	TGTGCCAGCAGCTTAGCGCGGGGATGGAAAAGGATTCAGTACTTC	CASSLARGWKRIQYF
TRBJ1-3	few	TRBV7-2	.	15	TGTGCCAGCAGCTTACTTCCGGCCTCTGGAAACACCATATATTTT	CASSLLPASGNTIYF
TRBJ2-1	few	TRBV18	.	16	TGTGCCAGCTCACCACGGGAAGCTTCGCCGTACAATGAGCAGTTCTTC	CASSPREASPYNEQFF
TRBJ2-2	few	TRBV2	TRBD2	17	TGTGCCAGCAGCCGCCCGGGGACTACGGCGTACGCCGGGGAGCTGTTTTTT	CASSRPGTTAYAGELFF
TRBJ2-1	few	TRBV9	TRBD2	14	TGTGCCAGCAGCGTTGGGACTAGCTACAATGAGCAGTTCTTC	CASSVGTSYNEQFF
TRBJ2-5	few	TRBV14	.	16	TGTGCCAGCAGCCATAGACCGGGGACACCTCAAGAGACCCAGTACTTC	CASSHRPGTPQETQYF
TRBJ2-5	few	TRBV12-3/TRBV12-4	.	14	TGTGCCAGCAGACCCGGGGCAGCTGGAGAGACCCAGTACTTC	CASRPGAAGETQYF
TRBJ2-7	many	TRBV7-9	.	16	TGTGCCAGCAGCCACAACCTCCTTTCCCAGATGGACGAGCAGTACTTC	CASSHNLLSQMDEQYF
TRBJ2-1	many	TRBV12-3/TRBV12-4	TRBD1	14	TGTGCCAGCAGTTTGGGGACAGGGGTCAATGAGCAGTTCTTC	CASSLGTGVNEQFF
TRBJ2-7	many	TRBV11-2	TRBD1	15	TGTGCCAGCAGCCTCGAGGCAGGGGGCTCCTACGAGCAGTACTTC	CASSLEAGGSYEQYF
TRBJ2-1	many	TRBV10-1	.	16	TGCGCCAGCAGTGAATTCGGTGGCGGGCCCTACAATGAGCAGTTCTTC	CASSEFGGGPYNEQFF
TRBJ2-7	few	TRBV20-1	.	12	TGCAGTGCTAGAGAGGACAGATACGAGCAGTACTTC	CSAREDRYEQYF
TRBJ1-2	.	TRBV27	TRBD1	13	TGTGCCAGCAGTACGGACAGGAACTATGGCTACACCTTC	CASSTDRNYGYTF
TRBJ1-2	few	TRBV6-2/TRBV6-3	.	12	TGTGCCAGCAAGAGCGGGGGCCATGGCTACACCTTC	CASKSGGHGYTF
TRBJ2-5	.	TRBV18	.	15	TGTGCCAGCTCACCGATCGGGCCTCCCGGGGGGACCCAGTACTTC	CASSPIGPPGGTQYF
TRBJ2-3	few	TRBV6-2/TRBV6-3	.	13	TGTGCCAGCACGCGTCTGAACACAGATACGCAGTATTTT	CASTRLNTDTQYF
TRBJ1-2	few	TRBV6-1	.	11	TGTGCCAGCAGTGAAACTTATGGCTACACCTTC	CASSETYGYTF
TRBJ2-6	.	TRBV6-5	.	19	TGTGCCAGCAGTCGTCGTTCCACGGGGACCCGCTCTGGGGCCAACGTCCTGACTTTC	CASSRRSTGTRSGANVLTF
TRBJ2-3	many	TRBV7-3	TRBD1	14	TGTGCCAGCAAGAGGGACAGATACACAGATACGCAGTATTTT	CASKRDRYTDTQYF
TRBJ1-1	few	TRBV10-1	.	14	TGCGCCAGCAGTGCATCCCAGGGGAACACTGAAGCTTTCTTT	CASSASQGNTEAFF
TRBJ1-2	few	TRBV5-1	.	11	TGCGCCAGCAGCGGGCTGTGGGGCTACACCTTC	CASSGLWGYTF
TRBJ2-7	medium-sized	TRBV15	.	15	TGTGCCACCAGCAGAGGGGCCGGGGAGCCCTACGAGCAGTACTTC	CATSRGAGEPYEQYF
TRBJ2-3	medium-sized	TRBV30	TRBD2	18	TGTGCCTGGAGTGTACGGGAGCAGCGGGGGGGCCTGACAGATACGCAGTATTTT	CAWSVREQRGGLTDTQYF
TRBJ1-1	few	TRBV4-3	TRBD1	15	TGCGCCAGCAGCCAAGTACCAGGGGGAAACACTGAAGCTTTCTTT	CASSQVPGGNTEAFF
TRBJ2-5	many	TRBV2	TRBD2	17	TGTGCCAGCAGCCGGACCCCGGGACTAGCGGGGGAAGAGACCCAGTACTTC	CASSRTPGLAGEETQYF
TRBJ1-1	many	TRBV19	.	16	TGTGCCAGTAGTATAGGACCCGGGACTGCCGGCCGTGAAGCTTTCTTT	CASSIGPGTAGREAFF
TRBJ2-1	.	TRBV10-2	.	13	TGCGCCTCCGGGGGGCTGCCTGACAATGAGCAGTTCTTC	CASGGLPDNEQFF
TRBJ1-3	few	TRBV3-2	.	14	TGTGCCAGCAGCCCGACAGGGAGCAGAAACACCATATATTTT	CASSPTGSRNTIYF